This TCR beta chain came from a study of T cell responses to AZD1222 COVID-19 vaccine. V lost 1 base to trimming and J lost 4 bases, with 7 bases between them. The CDR3 extends over 13 amino acids. Germline CDR1 LNHDA, CDR2 SQIVND (reference sequence). Generated by immunoSEQ multiplex PCR, the TCRdb table keeps only in-frame clones and is missing some. The sample carries about 100,000 clones, approximately 86% recorded once. Source: peripheral blood, taken on day 0 of AZD1222 vaccination. The origin of this receptor is an adult in good health. The chain couples TRBV19 to TRBJ1-1; the D is unclear. In DNA form, the CDR3 reads TGTGCCAGTAGTATAGGGGTAGGCACTGAAGCTTTCTTT. This sequence encodes CASSIGVGTEAFF.